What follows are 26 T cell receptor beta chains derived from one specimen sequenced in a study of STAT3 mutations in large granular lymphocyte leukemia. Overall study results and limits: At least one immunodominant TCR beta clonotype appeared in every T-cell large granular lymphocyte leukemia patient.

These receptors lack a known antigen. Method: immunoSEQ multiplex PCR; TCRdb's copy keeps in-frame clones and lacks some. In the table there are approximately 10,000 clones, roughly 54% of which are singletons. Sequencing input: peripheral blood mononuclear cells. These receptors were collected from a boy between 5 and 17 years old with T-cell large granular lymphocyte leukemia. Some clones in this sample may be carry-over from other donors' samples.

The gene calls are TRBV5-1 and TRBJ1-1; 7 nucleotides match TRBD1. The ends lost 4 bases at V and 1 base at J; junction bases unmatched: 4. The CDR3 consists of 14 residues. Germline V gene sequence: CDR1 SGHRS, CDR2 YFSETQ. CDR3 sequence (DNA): TGCGCCAGCAGCACAAGGGGGCAGAACACTGAAGCTTTCTTT. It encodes CASSTRGQNTEAFF.

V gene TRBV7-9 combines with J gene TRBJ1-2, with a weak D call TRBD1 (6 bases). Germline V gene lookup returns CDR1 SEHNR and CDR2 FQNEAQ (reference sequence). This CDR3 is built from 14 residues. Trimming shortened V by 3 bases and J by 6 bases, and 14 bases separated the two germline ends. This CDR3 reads CASSFGGHWDGYTF. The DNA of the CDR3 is TGTGCCAGCAGCTTCGGGGGGCATTGGGATGGCTACACCTTC. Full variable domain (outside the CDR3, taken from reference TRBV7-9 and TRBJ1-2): DTGVSQNPRHKITKRGQNVTFRCDPISEHNRLYWYRQTLGQGPEFLTYFQNEAQLEKSRLLSDRFSAERPKGSFSTLEIQRTEQGDSAMYLCASSFGGHWDGYTFGSGTRLTVV.

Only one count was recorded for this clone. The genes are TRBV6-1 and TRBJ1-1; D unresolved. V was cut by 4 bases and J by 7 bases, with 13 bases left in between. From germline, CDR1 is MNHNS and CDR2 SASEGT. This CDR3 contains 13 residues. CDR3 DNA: TGTGCCAGCAGTGTTCGTTCAGTGTTTGAAGCTTTCTTT. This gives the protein CASSVRSVFEAFF.

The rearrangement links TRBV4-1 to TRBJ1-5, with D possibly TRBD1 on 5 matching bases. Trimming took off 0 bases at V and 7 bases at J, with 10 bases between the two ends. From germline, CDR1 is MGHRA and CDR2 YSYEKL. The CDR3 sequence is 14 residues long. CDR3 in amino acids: CASSQDGASQPQHF. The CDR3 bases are TGCGCCAGCAGCCAAGATGGGGCAAGCCAGCCCCAGCATTTT.

The DNA of the CDR3 is TGCGCCAGCAGCCAAGATCCCCGGGGAATGGCCTATGGCTACACCTTC. Residues: CASSQDPRGMAYGYTF. J is TRBJ1-2 and V is TRBV4-1, with D uncertain. The CDR3 is 16 residues long. Germline lookup yields CDR1 MGHRA and CDR2 YSYEKL. V lost 0 bases to trimming and J lost 4 bases, with 15 bases between them.

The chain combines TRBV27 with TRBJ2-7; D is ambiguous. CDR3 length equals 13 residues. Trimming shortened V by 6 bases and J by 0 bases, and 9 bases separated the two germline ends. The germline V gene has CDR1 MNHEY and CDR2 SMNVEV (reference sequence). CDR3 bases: TGTGCCAGCAGCTCCCTCCCCTCCTACGAGCAGTACTTC. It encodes CASSSLPSYEQYF.

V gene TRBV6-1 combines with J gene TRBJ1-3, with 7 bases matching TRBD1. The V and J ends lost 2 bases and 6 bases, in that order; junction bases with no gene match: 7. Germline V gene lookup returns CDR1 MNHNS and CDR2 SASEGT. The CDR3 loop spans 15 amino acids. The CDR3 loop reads CASSEPRGSENTIYF. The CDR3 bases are TGTGCCAGCAGTGAACCCAGGGGGTCAGAAAACACCATATATTTT.

Here the CDR3 DNA reads TGCGCCAGCAGCTTGGGCGGGGTCTCCACAGATACGCAGTATTTT. It encodes CASSLGGVSTDTQYF. This chain uses TRBV5-1 with TRBJ2-3; a weak D match, TRBD2 (6 bases). This CDR3 spans 15 amino acids. Deletions cut 0 bases from V and 2 bases from J, with 10 bases between. Looked up from germline, CDR1 is SGHRS and CDR2 is YFSETQ. The full variable domain, completed using reference TRBV5-1 and TRBJ2-3, is KAGVTQTPRYLIKTRGQQVTLSCSPISGHRSVSWYQQTPGQGLQFLFEYFSETQRNKGNFPGRFSGRQFSNSRSEMNVSTLELGDSALYLCASSLGGVSTDTQYFGPGTRLTVL.

The CDR3, as DNA: TGTGCCAGCAGCTTGTCGGGATCCTATGGCTACACCTTC. Translation: CASSLSGSYGYTF. The chain joins TRBV5-5 to TRBJ1-2; the D is unclear. The V end was cut by 1 base, the J end by 4 bases, with 8 bases between. There are 13 residues in the CDR3. Germline CDR1 and CDR2: SGHKS and YYEKEE (reference sequence).

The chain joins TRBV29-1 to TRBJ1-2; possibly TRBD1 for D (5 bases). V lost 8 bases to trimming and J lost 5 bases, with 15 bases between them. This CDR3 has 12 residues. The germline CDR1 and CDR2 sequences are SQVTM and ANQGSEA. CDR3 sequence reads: CSSYDGGYGYTF. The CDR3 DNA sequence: TGCAGCTCCTACGACGGGGGGTATGGCTACACCTTC.

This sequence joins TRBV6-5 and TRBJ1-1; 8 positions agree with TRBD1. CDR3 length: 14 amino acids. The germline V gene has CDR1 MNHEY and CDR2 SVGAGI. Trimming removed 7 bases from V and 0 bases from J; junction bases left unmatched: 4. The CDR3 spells CASIGQGLNTEAFF. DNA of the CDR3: TGTGCCAGCATCGGACAGGGCCTGAACACTGAAGCTTTCTTT.

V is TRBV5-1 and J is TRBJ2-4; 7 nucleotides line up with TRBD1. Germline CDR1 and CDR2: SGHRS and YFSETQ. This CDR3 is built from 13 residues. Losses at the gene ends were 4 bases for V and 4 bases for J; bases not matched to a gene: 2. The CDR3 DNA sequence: TGCGCCAGCAGCCCGGGACAGAAAAACATTCAGTACTTC. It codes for CASSPGQKNIQYF.

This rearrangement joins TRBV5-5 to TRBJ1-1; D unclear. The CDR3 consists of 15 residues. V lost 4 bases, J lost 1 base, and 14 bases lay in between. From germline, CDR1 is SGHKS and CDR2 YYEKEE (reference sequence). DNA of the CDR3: TGTGCCAGCAGCCCCCGGTGGCAGCCGAACACTGAAGCTTTCTTT. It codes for CASSPRWQPNTEAFF. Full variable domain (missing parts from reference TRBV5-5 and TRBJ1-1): DAGVTQSPTHLIKTRGQQVTLRCSPISGHKSVSWYQQVLGQGPQFIFQYYEKEERGRGNFPDRFSARQFPNYSSELNVNALLLGDSALYLCASSPRWQPNTEAFFGQGTRLTVV.

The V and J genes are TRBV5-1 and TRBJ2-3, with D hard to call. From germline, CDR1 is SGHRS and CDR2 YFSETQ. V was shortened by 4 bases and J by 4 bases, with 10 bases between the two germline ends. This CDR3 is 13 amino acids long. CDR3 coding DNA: TGCGCCAGCAGCCTAGGAATGGCAGATACGCAGTATTTT. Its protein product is CASSLGMADTQYF.

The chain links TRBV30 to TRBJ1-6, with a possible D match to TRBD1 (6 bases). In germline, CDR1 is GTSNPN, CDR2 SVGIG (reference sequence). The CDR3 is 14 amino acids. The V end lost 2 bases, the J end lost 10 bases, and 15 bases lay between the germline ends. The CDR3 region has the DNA TGTGCCTGGAGTAGCATTACAGGGAGATCACCCCTCCACTTT. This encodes CAWSSITGRSPLHF.

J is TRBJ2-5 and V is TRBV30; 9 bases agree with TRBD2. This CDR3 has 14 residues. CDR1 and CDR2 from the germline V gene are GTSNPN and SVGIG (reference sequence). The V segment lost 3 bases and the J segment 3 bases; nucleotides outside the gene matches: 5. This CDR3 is CAWRLAGSKETQYF. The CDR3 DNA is TGTGCCTGGAGGCTAGCGGGGTCTAAAGAGACCCAGTACTTC.

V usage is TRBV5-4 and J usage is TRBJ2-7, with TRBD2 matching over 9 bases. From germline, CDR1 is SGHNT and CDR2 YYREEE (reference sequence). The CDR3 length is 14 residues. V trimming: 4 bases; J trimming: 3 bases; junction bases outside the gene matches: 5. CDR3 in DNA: TGTGCCAGCAGCATTGGACTAGCGAACTACGAGCAGTACTTC. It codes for CASSIGLANYEQYF.

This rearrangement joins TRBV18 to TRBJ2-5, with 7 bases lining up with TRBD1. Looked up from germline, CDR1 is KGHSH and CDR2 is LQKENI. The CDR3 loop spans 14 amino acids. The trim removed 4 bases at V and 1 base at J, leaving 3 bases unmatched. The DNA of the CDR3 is TGTGCCAGCTCACACGGGACAGTCCAAGAGACCCAGTACTTC. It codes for CASSHGTVQETQYF.

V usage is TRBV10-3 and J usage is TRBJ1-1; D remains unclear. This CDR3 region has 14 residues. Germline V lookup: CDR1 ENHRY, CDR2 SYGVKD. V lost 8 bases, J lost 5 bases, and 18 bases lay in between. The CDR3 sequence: CAIVPEDGVTEAFF. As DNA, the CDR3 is TGTGCCATCGTCCCCGAGGACGGGGTTACTGAAGCTTTCTTT.

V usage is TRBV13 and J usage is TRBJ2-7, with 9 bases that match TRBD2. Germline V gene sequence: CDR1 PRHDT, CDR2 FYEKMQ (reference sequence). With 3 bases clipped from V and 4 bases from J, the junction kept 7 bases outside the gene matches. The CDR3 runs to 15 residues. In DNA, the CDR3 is TGTGCCAGCAGCTTCAGGGCTAGCGGGATTTACGAGCAGTACTTC. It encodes CASSFRASGIYEQYF.

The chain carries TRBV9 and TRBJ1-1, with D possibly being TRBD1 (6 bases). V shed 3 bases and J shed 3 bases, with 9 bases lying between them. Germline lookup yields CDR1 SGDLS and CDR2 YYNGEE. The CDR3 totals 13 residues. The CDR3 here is CASSGHRDTEAFF. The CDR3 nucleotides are TGTGCCAGCAGCGGACACAGGGACACTGAAGCTTTCTTT.

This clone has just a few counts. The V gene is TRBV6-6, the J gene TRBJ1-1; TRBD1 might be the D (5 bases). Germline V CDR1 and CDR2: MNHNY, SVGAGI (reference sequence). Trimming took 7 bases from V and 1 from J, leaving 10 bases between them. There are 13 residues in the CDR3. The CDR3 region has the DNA TGTGCCAGCAACCCGGACAAGAACACTGAAGCTTTCTTT. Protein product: CASNPDKNTEAFF.

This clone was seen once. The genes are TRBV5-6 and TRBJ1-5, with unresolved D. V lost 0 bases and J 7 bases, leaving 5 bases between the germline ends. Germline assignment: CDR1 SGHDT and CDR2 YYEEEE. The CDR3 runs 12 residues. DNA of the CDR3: TGTGCCAGCAGCTTGGTAGGCCAGCCCCAGCATTTT. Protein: CASSLVGQPQHF.

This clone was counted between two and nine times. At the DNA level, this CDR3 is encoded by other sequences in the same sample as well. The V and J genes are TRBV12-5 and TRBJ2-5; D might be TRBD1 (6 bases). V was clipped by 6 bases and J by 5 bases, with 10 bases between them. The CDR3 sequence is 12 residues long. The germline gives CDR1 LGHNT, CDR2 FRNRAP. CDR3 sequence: CASGPDRETQYF. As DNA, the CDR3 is TGTGCTAGTGGCCCCGACAGGGAGACCCAGTACTTC.

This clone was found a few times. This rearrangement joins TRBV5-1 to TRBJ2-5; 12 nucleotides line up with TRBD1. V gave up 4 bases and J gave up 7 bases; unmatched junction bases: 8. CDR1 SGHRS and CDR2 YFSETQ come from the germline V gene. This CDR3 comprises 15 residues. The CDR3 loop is CASSVGTGGVRTQYF. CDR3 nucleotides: TGCGCCAGCAGCGTAGGGACAGGGGGCGTGAGGACCCAGTACTTC.

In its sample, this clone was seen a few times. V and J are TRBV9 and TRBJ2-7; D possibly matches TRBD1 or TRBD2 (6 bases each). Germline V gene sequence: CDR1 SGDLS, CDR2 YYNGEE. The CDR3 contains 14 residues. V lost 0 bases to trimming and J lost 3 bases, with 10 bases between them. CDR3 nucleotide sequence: TGTGCCAGCAGCGTAGCCGGGGGCGACTACGAGCAGTACTTC. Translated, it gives CASSVAGGDYEQYF.